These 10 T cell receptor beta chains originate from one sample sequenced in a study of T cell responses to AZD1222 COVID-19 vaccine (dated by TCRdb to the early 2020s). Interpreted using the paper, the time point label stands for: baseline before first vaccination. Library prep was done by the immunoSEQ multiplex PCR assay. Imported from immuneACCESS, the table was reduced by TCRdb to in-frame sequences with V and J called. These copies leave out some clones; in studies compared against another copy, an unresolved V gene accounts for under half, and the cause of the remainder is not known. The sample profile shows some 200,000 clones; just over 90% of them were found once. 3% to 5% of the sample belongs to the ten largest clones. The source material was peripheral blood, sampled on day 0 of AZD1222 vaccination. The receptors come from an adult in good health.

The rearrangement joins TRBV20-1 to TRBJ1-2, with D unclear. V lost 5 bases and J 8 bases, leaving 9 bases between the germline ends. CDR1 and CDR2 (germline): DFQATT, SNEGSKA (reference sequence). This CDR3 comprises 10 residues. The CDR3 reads CSAVIGGYTF. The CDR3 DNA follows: TGCAGTGCTGTTATAGGAGGCTACACCTTC.

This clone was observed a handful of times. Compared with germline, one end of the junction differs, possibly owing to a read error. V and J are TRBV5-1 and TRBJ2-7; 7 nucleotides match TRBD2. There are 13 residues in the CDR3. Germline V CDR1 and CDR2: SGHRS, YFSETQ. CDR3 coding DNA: TGCGCCAGCCAAGGAGCGGGATCCTTCGAGCAGTACTTC. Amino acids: CASQGAGSFEQYF.

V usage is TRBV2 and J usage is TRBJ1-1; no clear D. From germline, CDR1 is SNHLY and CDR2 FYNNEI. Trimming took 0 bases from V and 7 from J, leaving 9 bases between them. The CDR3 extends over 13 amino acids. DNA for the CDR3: TGTGCCAGCAGTGAAGCGCTCGGCTTTGAAGCTTTCTTT. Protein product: CASSEALGFEAFF.

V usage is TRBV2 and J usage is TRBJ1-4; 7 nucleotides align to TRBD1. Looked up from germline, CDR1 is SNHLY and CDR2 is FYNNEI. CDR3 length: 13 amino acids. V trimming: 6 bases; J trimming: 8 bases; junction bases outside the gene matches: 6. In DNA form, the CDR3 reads TGTGCCAGCAGGGAGGGGGCGCGGGAAAAACTGTTTTTT. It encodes CASREGAREKLFF.

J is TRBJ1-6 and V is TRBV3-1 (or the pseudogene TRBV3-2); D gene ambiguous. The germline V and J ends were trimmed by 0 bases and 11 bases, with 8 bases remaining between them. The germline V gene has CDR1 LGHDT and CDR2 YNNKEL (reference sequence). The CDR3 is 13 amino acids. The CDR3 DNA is TGTGCCAGCAGCCAAGAGGAGGGCGCACCCCTCCACTTT. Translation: CASSQEEGAPLHF.

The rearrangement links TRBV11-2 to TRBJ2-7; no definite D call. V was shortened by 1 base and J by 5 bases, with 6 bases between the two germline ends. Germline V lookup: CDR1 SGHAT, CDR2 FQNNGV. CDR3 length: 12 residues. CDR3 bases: TGTGCCAGCAGCTTAGTGGGAAACGAGCAGTACTTC. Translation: CASSLVGNEQYF.

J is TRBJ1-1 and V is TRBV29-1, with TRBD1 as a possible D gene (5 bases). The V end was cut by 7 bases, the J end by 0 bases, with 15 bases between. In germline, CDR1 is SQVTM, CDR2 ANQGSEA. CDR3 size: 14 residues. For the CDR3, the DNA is TGCAGCGGGTCCCGACAGCTTATGAACACTGAAGCTTTCTTT. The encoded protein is CSGSRQLMNTEAFF.

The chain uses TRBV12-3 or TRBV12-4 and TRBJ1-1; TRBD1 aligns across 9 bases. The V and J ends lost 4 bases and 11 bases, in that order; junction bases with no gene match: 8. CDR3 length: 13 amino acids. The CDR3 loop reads CASSYWTGTGAFF. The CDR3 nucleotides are TGTGCCAGCAGTTATTGGACCGGGACAGGGGCTTTCTTT.

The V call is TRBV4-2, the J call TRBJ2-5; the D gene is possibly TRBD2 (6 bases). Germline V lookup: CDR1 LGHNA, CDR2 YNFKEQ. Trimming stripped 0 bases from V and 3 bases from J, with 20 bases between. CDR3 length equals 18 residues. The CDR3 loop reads CASSQEVEGVVFEETQYF. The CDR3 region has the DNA TGTGCCAGCAGCCAAGAAGTGGAGGGCGTAGTTTTCGAAGAGACCCAGTACTTC.

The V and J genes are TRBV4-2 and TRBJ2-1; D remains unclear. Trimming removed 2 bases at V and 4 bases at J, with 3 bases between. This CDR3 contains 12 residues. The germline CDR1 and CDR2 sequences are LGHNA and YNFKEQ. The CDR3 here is CASSQNYNEQFF. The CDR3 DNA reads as TGTGCCAGCAGCCAAAATTACAATGAGCAGTTCTTC.